The 11 T cell receptor beta chains presented below share a single source sample, sequenced in a study of identical twins. Each CDR3 protein gets one entry after TCRdb re-called the 5' RACE reads with MiXCR. This sample has approximately 620,000 distinct CDR3 sequences, with under 9% found just once. This sample also appeared in a second study, on yellow fever vaccine responses in identical twins.

The sample taken for sequencing was PBMCs. These receptors all come from a woman aged 18-29 years in good health.

This clonotype came up many times. The chain links TRBV11-2 to TRBJ2-1, with a possible D match to TRBD1 (6 bases). Germline V gives CDR1 SGHAT, CDR2 FQNNGV. The CDR3 loop spans 14 amino acids. Trimming left V 8 bases short and J 0 bases short, with 11 bases between. CDR3: CASFQGSSYNEQFF. The CDR3 region has the DNA TGTGCCAGCTTTCAGGGGAGCTCCTACAATGAGCAGTTCTTC.

This clonotype has a handful of counts. CDR3 nucleotide sequence: TGTGCCACCAGTGTTTTCCCCAGTACGGCAGGTGAGCAGTTCTTC. Protein sequence: CATSVFPSTAGEQFF. J is TRBJ2-1 and V is TRBV24-1; no clear D gene. The CDR3 is 15 residues long. The ends were cut back, 5 bases at V and 9 bases at J, with 19 bases in the middle. Germline CDR1 and CDR2: KGHDR and SFDVKD.

V and J are TRBV12-3 or TRBV12-4 and TRBJ2-5; TRBD2 is a possible D gene (5 bases). The ends were cut back, 3 bases at V and 4 bases at J, with 9 bases in the middle. The CDR3 is 13 amino acids. The CDR3 is CASSFSSGETQYF. The CDR3 DNA is TGTGCCAGCAGTTTTTCCAGCGGAGAGACCCAGTACTTC.

A few counts support this clonotype. The V and J genes are TRBV4-1 and TRBJ2-1; D may match TRBD1 or TRBD2 (6 bases each). Germline CDR1 reads MGHRA; CDR2 reads YSYEKL. Trimming took off 4 bases at V and 8 bases at J, with 12 bases between the two ends. The CDR3 spans 13 residues. The CDR3 sequence: CASSPGAWDEQFF. CDR3 DNA sequence: TGCGCCAGCAGCCCGGGGGCCTGGGATGAGCAGTTCTTC.

The gene calls are TRBV24-1 and TRBJ2-7, with D possibly matching TRBD1 (6 bases). CDR3 length: 14 residues. CDR1 is KGHDR, CDR2 SFDVKD, per germline. V gave up 5 bases and J gave up 0 bases, with 10 bases separating them. CDR3: CATSADSNSYEQYF. In DNA form, the CDR3 reads TGTGCCACCAGTGCGGACAGTAACTCCTACGAGCAGTACTTC.

This clonotype was seen ten or more times. This chain connects TRBV15 to TRBJ2-1; 14 bases are a match to TRBD2. J gave up 4 bases and V 1 base, and 6 bases lay outside the gene matches. The V gene's germline CDR1 is LNHNV and CDR2 YYDKDF (reference sequence). The CDR3 is made up of 18 amino acids. In nucleotides, the CDR3 is TGTGCCACCAGCAGAGCGCGGACTAGCGGGAGGCTATACAATGAGCAGTTCTTC. Its protein is CATSRARTSGRLYNEQFF. The variable domain in full, with the rest retrieved from reference TRBV15 and TRBJ2-1, is DAMVIQNPRYQVTQFGKPVTLSCSQTLNHNVMYWYQQKSSQAPKLLFHYYDKDFNNEADTPDNFQSRRPNTSFCFLDIRSPGLGDTAMYLCATSRARTSGRLYNEQFFGPGTRLTVL.

A few counts support this clonotype. As the CDR3 is not closed by the conserved phenylalanine or tryptophan, this likely results from a read error. The limits of the CDR3 on the DNA are not certain, so only TCRdb's listed CDR3 is given. The chain couples TRBV24-1 to TRBJ1-2. Looked up from germline, CDR1 is KGHDR and CDR2 is SFDVKD. Ends included, the CDR3 has 8 residues. CDR3 sequence: CATSEGYL.

This clonotype came up many times. J is TRBJ1-1 and V is TRBV4-3; possible D gene TRBD1, 5 bases. Germline loops: CDR1 LGHNA, CDR2 YSLEER. The CDR3 has 14 residues. V was cut by 2 bases and J by 4 bases, with 11 bases left in between. The CDR3 sequence is CASSQQGAGTEAFF. In DNA form, the CDR3 reads TGCGCCAGCAGCCAACAGGGAGCGGGCACTGAAGCTTTCTTT.

There are a few counts of this clonotype. The chain combines TRBV25-1 with TRBJ2-3; a weak D match, TRBD2 (6 bases). Trimming pared 1 base from V and 0 bases from J, leaving 17 bases between. Germline CDR1 is MGHDK and CDR2 is SYGVNS. The CDR3 is made up of 18 amino acids. The CDR3 here is CASSEWLRAGTSTDTQYF. As DNA, the CDR3 is TGTGCCAGCAGTGAATGGCTGAGGGCGGGAACTAGCACAGATACGCAGTATTTT.

There are a few counts of this clonotype. This rearrangement joins TRBV20-1 to TRBJ2-4; D remains ambiguous. This CDR3 contains 14 residues. Trimming stripped 5 bases from V and 4 bases from J, with 15 bases between. The V gene's germline CDR1 is DFQATT and CDR2 SNEGSKA (reference sequence). The CDR3 sequence: CSAPLGSQKNIQYF. The CDR3 DNA follows: TGCAGTGCTCCCCTTGGGTCGCAGAAAAACATTCAGTACTTC.

The V gene is TRBV3-1, the J gene TRBJ2-7; the D is unclear. Per germline, CDR1 LGHDT and CDR2 YNNKEL (reference sequence). The germline V and J ends were trimmed by 0 bases and 5 bases, with 17 bases remaining between them. The CDR3 is 16 amino acids. The CDR3 sequence: CASSQDLGARQNEQYF. CDR3 bases: TGTGCCAGCAGCCAAGATCTAGGAGCGAGGCAAAACGAGCAGTACTTC.